A selection of T cell receptor beta chains follows, all from one sample in a study of vaccination effects on CD4 cells after COVID-19. Data came from immunoSEQ multiplex PCR; TCRdb stores just in-frame clones and leaves some out. Of about 22,000 clones in the sample, more than 65% were seen once. Their antigen targets remain unknown. The sequencing used CD4+ T cells from PBMCs cultured with SARS-CoV-2 spike peptides, collected after COVID-19 vaccination. The receptors stem from a human donor who received a COVID-19 vaccine. Both conserved end residues are part of each CDR3. A D gene is named only where the DNA matches it firmly. The size field is filled for only some rows; it gives once, few, many or a size class.

J: TRBJ2-3
D: TRBD2
V: TRBV4-2
size: -
CDR3: CASSPTSGTSTDTQYF
DNA: TGTGCCAGCAGCCCGACTAGCGGCACTAGCACAGATACGCAGTATTTT

J: TRBJ1-6
D: -
V: TRBV7-8
size: once
CDR3: CASSPRVERWNSPLHF
DNA: TGTGCCAGCAGCCCAAGGGTGGAGCGGTGGAATTCACCCCTCCACTTT

J: TRBJ2-2
D: -
V: TRBV7-9
size: -
CDR3: CASSSREKITGELFF
DNA: TGTGCCAGCAGCAGCAGGGAGAAGATAACCGGGGAGCTGTTTTTT

J: TRBJ2-5
D: -
V: TRBV5-4
size: -
CDR3: CASSLGRSAYQETQYF
DNA: TGTGCCAGCAGCTTGGGGCGTTCGGCGTACCAAGAGACCCAGTACTTC

J: TRBJ1-1
D: -
V: TRBV20-1
size: few
CDR3: CSARDSPEAFF
DNA: TGCAGTGCTAGGGACAGCCCCGAAGCTTTCTTT

J: TRBJ1-4
D: -
V: TRBV28
size: few
CDR3: CASSSTGGKEKLFF
DNA: TGTGCCAGCAGTTCTACTGGGGGAAAGGAAAAACTGTTTTTT

J: TRBJ2-7
D: TRBD2
V: TRBV5-1
size: -
CDR3: CASSLRGGEAEQYF
DNA: TGCGCCAGCAGCTTGCGGGGAGGGGAAGCCGAGCAGTACTTC

J: TRBJ1-1
D: TRBD1
V: TRBV10-3
size: -
CDR3: CAISDAGTGEAFF
DNA: TGTGCCATCAGTGACGCGGGGACAGGTGAAGCTTTCTTT

J: TRBJ1-4
D: -
V: TRBV6-5
size: -
CDR3: CASSYIATNEKLFF
DNA: TGTGCCAGCAGTTACATTGCAACTAATGAAAAACTGTTTTTT

J: TRBJ1-4
D: -
V: TRBV2
size: -
CDR3: CASSEKVLNEKLFF
DNA: TGTGCCAGCAGTGAAAAAGTGCTTAATGAAAAACTGTTTTTT

J: TRBJ2-5
D: -
V: TRBV19
size: -
CDR3: CASKGGTRGTKYF
DNA: TGTGCCAGTAAGGGGGGGACGAGGGGGACCAAGTACTTC